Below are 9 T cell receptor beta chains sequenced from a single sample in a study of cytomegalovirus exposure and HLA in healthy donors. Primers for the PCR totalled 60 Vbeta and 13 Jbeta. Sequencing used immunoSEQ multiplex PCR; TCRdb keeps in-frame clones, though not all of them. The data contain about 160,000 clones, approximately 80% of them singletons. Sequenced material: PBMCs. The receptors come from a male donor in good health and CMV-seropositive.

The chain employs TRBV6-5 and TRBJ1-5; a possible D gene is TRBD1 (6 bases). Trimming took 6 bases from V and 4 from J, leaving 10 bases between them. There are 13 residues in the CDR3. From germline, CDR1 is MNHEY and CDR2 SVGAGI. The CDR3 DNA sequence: TGTGCCAGCAGGCAGGGGCGGAATCAGCCCCAGCATTTT. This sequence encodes CASRQGRNQPQHF.

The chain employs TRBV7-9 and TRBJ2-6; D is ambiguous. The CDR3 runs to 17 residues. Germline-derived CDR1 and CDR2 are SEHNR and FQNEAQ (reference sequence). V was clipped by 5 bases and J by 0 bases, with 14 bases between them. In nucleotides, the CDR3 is TGTGCCAGCAGCCCCCAGATGCACAGCTCTGGGGCCAACGTCCTGACTTTC. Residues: CASSPQMHSSGANVLTF.

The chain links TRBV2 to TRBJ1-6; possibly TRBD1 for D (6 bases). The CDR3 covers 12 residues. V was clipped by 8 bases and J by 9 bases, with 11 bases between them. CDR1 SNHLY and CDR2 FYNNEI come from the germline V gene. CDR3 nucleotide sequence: TGTGCCAGCTGCGGACAGCCTTCACCCCTCCACTTT. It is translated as CASCGQPSPLHF.

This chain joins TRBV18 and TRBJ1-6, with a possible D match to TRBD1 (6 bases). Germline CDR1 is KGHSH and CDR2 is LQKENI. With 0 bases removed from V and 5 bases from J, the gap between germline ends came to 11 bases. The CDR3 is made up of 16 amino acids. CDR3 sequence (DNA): TGTGCCAGCTCACCACCTGGACAGAGAGATAATTCACCCCTCCACTTT. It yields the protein CASSPPGQRDNSPLHF.

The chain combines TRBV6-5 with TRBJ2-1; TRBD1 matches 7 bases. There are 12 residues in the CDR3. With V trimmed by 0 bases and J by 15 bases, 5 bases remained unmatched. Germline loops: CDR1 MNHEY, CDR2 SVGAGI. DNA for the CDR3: TGTGCCAGCAGTTACTCCACAGGGGTTCCGTTCTTC. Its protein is CASSYSTGVPFF.

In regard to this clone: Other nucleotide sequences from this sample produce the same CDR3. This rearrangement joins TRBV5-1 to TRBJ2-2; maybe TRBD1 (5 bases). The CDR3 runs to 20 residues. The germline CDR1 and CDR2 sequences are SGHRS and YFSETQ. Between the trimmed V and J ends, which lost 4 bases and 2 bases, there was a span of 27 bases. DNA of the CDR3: TGCGCCAGCAGCCCTCGACGCATAGGGGCAGGTGATATTAACACCGGGGAGCTGTTTTTT. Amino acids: CASSPRRIGAGDINTGELFF.

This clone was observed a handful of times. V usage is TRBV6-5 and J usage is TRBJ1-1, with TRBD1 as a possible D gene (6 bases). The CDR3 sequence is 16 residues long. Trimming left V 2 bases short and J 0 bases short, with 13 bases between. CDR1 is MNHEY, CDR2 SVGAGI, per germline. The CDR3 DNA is TGTGCCAGCAGTTACACCGCGGGGGCCCTGAACACTGAAGCTTTCTTT. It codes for CASSYTAGALNTEAFF.

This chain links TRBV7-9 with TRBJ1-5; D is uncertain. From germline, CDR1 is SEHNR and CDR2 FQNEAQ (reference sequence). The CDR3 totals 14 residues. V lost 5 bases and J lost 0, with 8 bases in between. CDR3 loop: CASSPEDSNQPQHF. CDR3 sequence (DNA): TGTGCCAGCAGCCCAGAGGATAGCAATCAGCCCCAGCATTTT.

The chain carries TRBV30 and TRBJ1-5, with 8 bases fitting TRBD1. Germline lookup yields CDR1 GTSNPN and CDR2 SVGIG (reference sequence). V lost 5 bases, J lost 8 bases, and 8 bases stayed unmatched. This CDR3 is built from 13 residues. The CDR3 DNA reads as TGTGCCTGGGACAGGGGTGGTAGAGAGCCCCAGCATTTT. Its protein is CAWDRGGREPQHF.